Given below is one TCR beta chain in context. Trimming pared 2 bases from V and 3 bases from J, leaving 14 bases between. The germline V gene has CDR1 MNHEY and CDR2 SMNVEV (reference sequence). CDR3 length equals 16 residues. This sample stems from a study of blood T cell repertoires in COVID-19. Study as a whole: PBMCs, B-cell-depleted T cells, or T cells provided the cDNA or gDNA that made up the material.

In the authors' methods: Amplification of reference gene primers provided the estimated nucleated cell counts. Assay: immunoSEQ multiplex PCR; the TCRdb copy retains only in-frame clones and omits some. For V, J and clone size, that table is used; D and trimming come from the DNA. The table lists around 200,000 clones, 90% of them singletons. The V and J genes are TRBV27 and TRBJ1-3; D gene ambiguous. Sample: peripheral blood. This sequence was found in a man aged 50-60 years with acute or convalescent COVID-19. CDR3 residues: CASSLVPGGYGNTIYF. CDR3 DNA sequence: TGTGCCAGCAGTTTAGTCCCGGGAGGATATGGAAACACCATATATTTT.